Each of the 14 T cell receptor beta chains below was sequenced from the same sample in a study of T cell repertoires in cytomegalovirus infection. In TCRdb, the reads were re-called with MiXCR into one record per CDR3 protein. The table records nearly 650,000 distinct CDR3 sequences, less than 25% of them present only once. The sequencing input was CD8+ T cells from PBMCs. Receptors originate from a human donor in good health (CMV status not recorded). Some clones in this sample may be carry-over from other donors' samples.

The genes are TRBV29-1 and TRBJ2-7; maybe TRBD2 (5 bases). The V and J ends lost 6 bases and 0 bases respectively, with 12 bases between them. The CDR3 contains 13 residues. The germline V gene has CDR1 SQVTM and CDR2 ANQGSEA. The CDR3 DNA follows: TGCAGCGTCCCCACAGACTACTCCTACGAGCAGTACGTC. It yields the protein CSVPTDYSYEQYV.

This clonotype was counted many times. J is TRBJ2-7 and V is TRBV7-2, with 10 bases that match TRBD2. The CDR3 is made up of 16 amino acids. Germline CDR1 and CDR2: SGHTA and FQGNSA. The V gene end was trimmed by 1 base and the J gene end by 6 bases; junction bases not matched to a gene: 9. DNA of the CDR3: TGTGCCAGCAGCTTAGAGCTCGGAGCGGGGGGGTTCGAGCAGTACTTC. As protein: CASSLELGAGGFEQYF.

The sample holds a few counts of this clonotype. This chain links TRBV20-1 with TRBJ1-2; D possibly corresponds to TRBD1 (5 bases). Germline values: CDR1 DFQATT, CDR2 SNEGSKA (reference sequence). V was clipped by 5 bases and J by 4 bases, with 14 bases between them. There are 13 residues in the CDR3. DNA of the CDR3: TGCAGTGCTTGGGACCGCCCTCCCTATGGCTACACCTTC. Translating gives CSAWDRPPYGYTF.

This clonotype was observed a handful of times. CDR3 amino acids: CASSPRGLGTGELFF. The CDR3 DNA reads as TGTGCCAGCAGCCCGAGGGGGCTTGGCACCGGGGAGCTGTTTTTT. The rearrangement joins TRBV14 to TRBJ2-2; 7 positions agree with TRBD1. V shed 4 bases, J shed 4 bases, and the junction held 6 bases outside the gene matches. The CDR3 has 15 amino acids. CDR1 SGHDN and CDR2 FVKESK come from the germline V gene.

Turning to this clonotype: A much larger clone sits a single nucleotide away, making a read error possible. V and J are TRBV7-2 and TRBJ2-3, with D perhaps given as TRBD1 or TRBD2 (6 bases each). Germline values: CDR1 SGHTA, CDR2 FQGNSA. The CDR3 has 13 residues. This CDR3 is CANSPWRGDTQYF. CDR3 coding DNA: TGTGCCAACAGCCCGTGGAGGGGGGATACGCAGTATTTT.

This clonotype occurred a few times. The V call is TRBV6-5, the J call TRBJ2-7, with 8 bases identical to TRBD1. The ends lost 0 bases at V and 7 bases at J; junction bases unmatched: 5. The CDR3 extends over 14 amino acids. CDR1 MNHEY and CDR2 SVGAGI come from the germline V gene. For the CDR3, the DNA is TGTGCCAGCAGTTACTCTGCAGGGGGCGAAGAGCAGTACGTC. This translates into CASSYSAGGEEQYV.

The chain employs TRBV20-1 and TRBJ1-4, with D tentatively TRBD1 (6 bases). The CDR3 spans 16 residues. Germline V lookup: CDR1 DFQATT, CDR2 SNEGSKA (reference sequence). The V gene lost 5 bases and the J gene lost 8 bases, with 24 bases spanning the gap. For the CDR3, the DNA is TGCAGTGCTGGGGAAGTGGGGGCATTCCTTGGGGAAAAACTGTTTTTT. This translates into CSAGEVGAFLGEKLFF.

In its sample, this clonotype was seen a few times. The CDR3 is CASTWGRWEQFF. DNA of the CDR3: TGTGCCAGCACCTGGGGGCGATGGGAGCAGTTCTTC. The chain recombines TRBV12-3 or TRBV12-4 with TRBJ2-1, with a tentative D call TRBD1 (6 bases). The CDR3 is 12 residues long. The V end lost 7 bases, the J end lost 10 bases, and 14 bases lay between the germline ends.

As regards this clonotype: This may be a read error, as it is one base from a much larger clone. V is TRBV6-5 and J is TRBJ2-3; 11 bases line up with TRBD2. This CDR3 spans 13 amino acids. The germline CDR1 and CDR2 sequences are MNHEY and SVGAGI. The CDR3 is CVSSYSPSGGYNF. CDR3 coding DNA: TGTGTCAGCAGTTACTCCCCTAGCGGGGGGTACAATTTT.

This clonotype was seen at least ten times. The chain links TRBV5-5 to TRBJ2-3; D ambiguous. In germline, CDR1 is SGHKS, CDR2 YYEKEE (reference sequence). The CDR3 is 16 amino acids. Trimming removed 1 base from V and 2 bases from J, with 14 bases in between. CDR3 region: CASSLLEAPPTDTQYF. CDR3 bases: TGTGCCAGCAGCTTGTTAGAGGCACCCCCCACAGATACGCAGTATTTT. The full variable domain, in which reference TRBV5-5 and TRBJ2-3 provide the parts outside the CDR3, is DAGVTQSPTHLIKTRGQQVTLRCSPISGHKSVSWYQQVLGQGPQFIFQYYEKEERGRGNFPDRFSARQFPNYSSELNVNALLLGDSALYLCASSLLEAPPTDTQYFGPGTRLTVL.

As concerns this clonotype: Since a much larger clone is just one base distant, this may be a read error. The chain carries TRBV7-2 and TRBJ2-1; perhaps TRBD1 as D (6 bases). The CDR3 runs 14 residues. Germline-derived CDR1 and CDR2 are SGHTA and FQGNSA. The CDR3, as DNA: TGTGTCAGCAGCATCGAGCTACAGGGCAATGAGCAGTTCTTC. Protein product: CVSSIELQGNEQFF.

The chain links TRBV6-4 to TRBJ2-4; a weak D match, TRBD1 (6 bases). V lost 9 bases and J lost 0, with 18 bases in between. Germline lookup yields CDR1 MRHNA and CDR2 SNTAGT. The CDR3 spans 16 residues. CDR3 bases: TGTGCCAGACGGGACACAGATCGCTTAGCCAAAAACATTCAGTACTTC. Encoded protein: CARRDTDRLAKNIQYF.

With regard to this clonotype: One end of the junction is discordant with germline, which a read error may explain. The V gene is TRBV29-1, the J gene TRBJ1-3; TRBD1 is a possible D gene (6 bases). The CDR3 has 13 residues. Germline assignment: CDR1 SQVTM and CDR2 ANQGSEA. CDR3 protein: CSVEETGGSTIYF. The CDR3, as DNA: TGCAGCGTTGAAGAGACAGGAGGAAGCACCATATATTTT.

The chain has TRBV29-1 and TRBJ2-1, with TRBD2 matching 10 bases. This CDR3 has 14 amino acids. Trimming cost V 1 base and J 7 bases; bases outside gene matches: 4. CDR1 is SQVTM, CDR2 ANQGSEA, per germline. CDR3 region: CSVEGTSGYNEQFF. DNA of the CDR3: TGCAGCGTTGAAGGGACTAGCGGCTATAATGAGCAGTTCTTC.